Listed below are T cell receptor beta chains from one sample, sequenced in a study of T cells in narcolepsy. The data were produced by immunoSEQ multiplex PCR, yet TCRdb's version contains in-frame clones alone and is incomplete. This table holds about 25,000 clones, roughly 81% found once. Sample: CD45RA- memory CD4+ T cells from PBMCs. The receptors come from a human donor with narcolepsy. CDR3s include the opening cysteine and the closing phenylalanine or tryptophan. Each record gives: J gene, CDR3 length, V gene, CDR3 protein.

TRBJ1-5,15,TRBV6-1,CASSDRGLANQPQHF
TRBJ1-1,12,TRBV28,CASSLGAFRAFF
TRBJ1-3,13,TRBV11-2,CASSLERGNTIYF
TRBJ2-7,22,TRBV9,CASSVAPSQGSSTSGSIHEQYF
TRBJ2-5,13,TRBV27,CASSLSVGGPQYF
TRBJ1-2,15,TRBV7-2,CASSPTGRKDYGYTF
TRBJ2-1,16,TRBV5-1,CASSSGLVAGPNEQFF
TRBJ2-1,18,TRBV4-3,CASSQGPTGLHGRPEQFF
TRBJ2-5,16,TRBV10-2,CASSESAGDAKETQYF
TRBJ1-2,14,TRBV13,CASSRAGGGYGYTF
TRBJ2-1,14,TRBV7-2,CASSLNSGNDEQFF
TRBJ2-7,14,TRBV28,CASETNRGFNEQYF
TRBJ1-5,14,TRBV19,CASSTDREEQPQHF
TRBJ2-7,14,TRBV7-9,CASSLGGSSVEQYF
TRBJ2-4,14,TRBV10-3,CAISAAEAKNIQYF
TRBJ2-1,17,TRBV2,CASSGLPGGNAYNEQFF
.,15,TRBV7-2,CASSRDFSTSYEQYF
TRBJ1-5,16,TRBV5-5,CASSQTGTENHQPQHF
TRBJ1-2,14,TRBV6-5,CASRNTGEGSGYTF
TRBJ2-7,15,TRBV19,CASRDRTRSSYEQYF
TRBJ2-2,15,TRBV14,CASSQVQLGTGELFF
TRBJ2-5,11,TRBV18,CASSPRETQYF
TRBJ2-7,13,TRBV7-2,CASSLDGSYEQYF
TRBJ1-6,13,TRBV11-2,CASSLVRDSPLHF
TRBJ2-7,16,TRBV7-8,CASSRSGRDLPYEQYF
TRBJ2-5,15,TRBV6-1,CASSAFTGAGETQYF
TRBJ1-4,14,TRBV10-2,CASTREGRDEKLFF
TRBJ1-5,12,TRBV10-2,CASSEWNQPQHF
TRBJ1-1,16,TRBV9,CASSYDADSFYTEAFF
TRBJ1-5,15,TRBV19,CATTAESGSNQPQHF
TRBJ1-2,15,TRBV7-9,CASSLAQIGDVGYTF
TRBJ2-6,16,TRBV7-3,CASSPSSGVGANVLTF
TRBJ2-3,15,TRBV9,CASGGLLLRTDTQYF
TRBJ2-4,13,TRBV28,CASNKGGGNIQYF
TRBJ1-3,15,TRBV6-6,CASSYDGVSGNTIYF
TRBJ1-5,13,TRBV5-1,CASSQQGGQPQHF
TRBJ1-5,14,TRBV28,CASSSGGGHQPQHF
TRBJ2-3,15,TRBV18,CASSPGRRGQDTQYF
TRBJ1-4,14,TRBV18,CASSVRQTNEKLFF
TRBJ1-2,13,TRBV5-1,CASSLVGDYGYTF
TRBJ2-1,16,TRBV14,CASSQELGPPMGEQFF
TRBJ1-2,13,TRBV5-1,CASSLQGIDGYTF
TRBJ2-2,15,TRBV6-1,CASSEAPSFGGELFF
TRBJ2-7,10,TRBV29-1,CSVQDYEQYF
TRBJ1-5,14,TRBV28,CASSLVQGYQPQHF
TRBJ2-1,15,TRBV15,CATSTAGGARYEQFF
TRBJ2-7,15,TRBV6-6,CASSLGQGTSYEQYF
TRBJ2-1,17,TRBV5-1,CASSWTSGRAGYNEQFF
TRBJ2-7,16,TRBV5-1,CASSLTTGQISYEQYF
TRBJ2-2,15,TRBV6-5,CASRLAGGSTGELFF
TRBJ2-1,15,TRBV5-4,CASSPTSGRANEQFF
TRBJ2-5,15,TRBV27,CASTNTPDRVETQYF
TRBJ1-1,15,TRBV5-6,CASSFLNRQNTEAFF
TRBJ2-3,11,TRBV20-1,CRGVAGNTQYF